This passage covers 6 T cell receptor beta chains from one sample sequenced in a study of T cell clonality in common variable immunodeficiency. The study's findings and limits: Reportedly, TCR beta sequences from common variable immunodeficiency showed fewer deletions and N-nucleotide insertions.

No antigens are known for them. Sequencing was performed with immunoSEQ multiplex PCR; in TCRdb, only in-frame clones are kept and a portion is missing. The sample holds around 30,000 clones, and no clone turns up only once. Sequences were obtained from peripheral blood mononuclear cells. These receptors came from a human donor with common variable immunodeficiency.

This clone was seen at least ten times. The read falls 3 residues short of the CDR3 end, and the missing part is taken from the germline J gene. The gene calls are TRBV19 and TRBJ2-1; 8 bases align to TRBD2. Losses at the gene ends were 5 bases for V and 0 bases for J; bases not matched to a gene: 6. CDR3 length equals 16 residues. Germline lookup yields CDR1 LNHDA and CDR2 SQIVND (reference sequence). CDR3 amino acids: CASSAFSGNSYNEQFF. CDR3 DNA, as far as it was read: TGTGCCAGTAGTGCCTTTAGCGGGAACTCCTACAATGAG.

This clone appeared many times. The CDR3 end lies 3 residues beyond the end of the read and is filled in from the germline J gene. The chain employs TRBV28 and TRBJ2-7; no clear D gene. V lost 3 bases and J lost 3, with 9 bases in between. Germline V lookup: CDR1 MDHEN, CDR2 SYDVKM. This CDR3 has 13 residues. The CDR3 sequence: CASSFEASYEQYF. CDR3 DNA, as far as it was read: TGTGCCAGCAGTTTCGAGGCTAGCTACGAG.

This clone was counted ten times or more. The read finishes 3 residues shy of the CDR3 end, and the germline J gene is used to complete it. The chain carries TRBV6-2 or TRBV6-3 and TRBJ1-2; 7 bases agree with TRBD1. This CDR3 spans 17 amino acids. Germline V lookup: CDR1 MNHEY, CDR2 SVGEGT. Germline trimming cut 2 bases from V and 3 bases from J; bases unmatched to any gene: 12. The CDR3 spells CASSYTNDRVPHYGYTF. The DNA read from the CDR3 is TGTGCCAGCAGTTACACCAACGACAGGGTGCCTCACTATGGC.

The table lists this clone with a few counts. From the germline J gene comes the end of the CDR3, since the read stops 3 residues before it. The chain recombines TRBV19 with TRBJ1-2; maybe TRBD1 (5 bases). Trimming removed 7 bases at V and 4 bases at J, with 13 bases between. Per germline, CDR1 LNHDA and CDR2 SQIVND (reference sequence). The CDR3 runs 13 residues. The CDR3 sequence: CASNSGKRYGYTF. The covered CDR3 bases are TGTGCCAGTAATTCAGGGAAGCGCTATGGC.

This clone has ten or more counts. Here the CDR3 reads CAIRGTGVDSSTDTQYF. The covered CDR3 bases are TGTGCCATCAGGGGGACAGGGGTTGACAGTTCCACAGATACG. The V and J genes are TRBV10-3 and TRBJ2-3, with 10 bases aligning to TRBD1. The sequenced fragment ends 3 residues before the CDR3 boundary, so the rest is inferred from the germline J gene. After removal of 6 bases from V and 2 bases from J, the junction contained 11 bases not matched to a gene. CDR3 length: 17 residues. The germline V gene has CDR1 ENHRY and CDR2 SYGVKD.

This clone occurred a few times. The missing CDR3 end, 3 residues past where the read stops, is filled in from the germline J gene. This sequence joins TRBV20-1 and TRBJ2-1, with D perhaps TRBD2 (6 bases). Germline CDR1 is DFQATT and CDR2 is SNEGSKA (reference sequence). The V end was cut by 5 bases, the J end by 4 bases, with 12 bases between. CDR3 length: 13 residues. This chain's CDR3 is CSAPRTTYNEQFF. Incomplete CDR3 DNA: TGCAGTGCTCCCCGGACTACTTACAATGAG.